This is a list of T cell receptor beta chains from one sample in a study of T-cell memory formation after mild COVID-19. Each CDR3 protein gets one entry after TCRdb re-called the 5' RACE reads with MiXCR. The table records about half a million distinct CDR3 sequences, 18% of them present only once. Sequences were obtained from PBMCs or a T cell subset sorted from them (not recorded which). The source is an adult woman who had mild COVID-19 (a few samples of this study predate the infection). Cell type and time point are not known. CDR3s include the opening cysteine and the closing phenylalanine or tryptophan.

TRBV21-1	17	TRBJ1-3	CASSKRGQSDSGNTIYF
TRBV4-1	16	TRBJ2-1	CASSPKGAGLRNEQFF
TRBV27	15	TRBJ2-1	CASSMRALSYNEQFF
TRBV29-1	14	TRBJ1-1	CSVPLQGRNTEAFF
TRBV19	17	TRBJ2-1	CASRELIRQGPHNEQFF
TRBV7-2	12	TRBJ1-5	CASSLWDQPQHF
TRBV6-6	15	TRBJ1-4	CASSYEGAYGEKLFF
TRBV12-3/TRBV12-4	13	TRBJ1-1	CASSLYRGTEAFF
TRBV20-1	12	TRBJ1-1	CSARPSNTEAFF
TRBV5-1	17	TRBJ1-2	CASSPRPMGTSNYGYTF
TRBV29-1	14	TRBJ2-1	CSVVGGGTYNEQFF
TRBV2	16	TRBJ1-5	CASSESRTGRGQPQHF
TRBV3-1	15	TRBJ1-1	CASSENAGGNTEAFF
TRBV7-2	16	TRBJ2-2	CASSWTSGSGTGELFF
TRBV5-1	16	TRBJ1-1	CASSLPGTVMNTEAFF
TRBV19	16	TRBJ2-7	CASSIALAGVSYEQYF
TRBV29-1	17	TRBJ2-3	CSVEDLGDEGRADTQYF
TRBV12-3/TRBV12-4	17	TRBJ2-3	CASTKGLAGGLADTQYF
TRBV7-3	15	TRBJ1-1	CASSLTLRDRGQAFF
TRBV5-1	14	TRBJ1-2	CASSLGRGPYGYTF
TRBV5-6	13	TRBJ1-1	CASSLRGNPEAFF
TRBV20-1	14	TRBJ1-2	CSARDPTGIYGYTF
TRBV6-6	15	TRBJ2-3	CASSYSGGTPDTQYF
TRBV6-4	15	TRBJ2-7	CASSESSGSTYEQYF
TRBV4-1	14	TRBJ2-7	CASSQVSRGYEQYF
TRBV23-1	15	TRBJ1-6	CASSPLGQGHSPLHF
TRBV20-1	14	TRBJ2-1	CSARKITAYNEQFF
TRBV6-5	14	TRBJ2-7	CASSYDRVRSEQYF
TRBV11-2	19	TRBJ2-3	CASSHPRERIQTSTDTQYF
TRBV4-1	14	TRBJ2-2	CASRAGGGTGELFF
TRBV7-9	16	TRBJ1-5	CASSLWAGDREQPQHF
TRBV18	15	TRBJ2-7	CASSPPPNRPLEQYF
TRBV5-1	12	TRBJ2-1	CASSTIYNEQFF
TRBV30	12	TRBJ2-7	CAWGALGYEQYF
TRBV5-4	14	TRBJ1-5	CASSLGRVGQPQHF
TRBV15	15	TRBJ2-5	CATSRDRGFGETQYF
TRBV12-3/TRBV12-4	14	TRBJ1-4	CASSRDRVGEKLFF